The next 15 T cell receptor beta chains were all read from a single sample in a study of blood T cell repertoires in COVID-19. Here immunoSEQ multiplex PCR was the method, and the copy in TCRdb shows in-frame clones only, minus some. The sample contains around 170,000 clones, roughly nine tenths of which appear only once. Source material: peripheral blood. These receptors came from a woman aged 25 to 39 with active or convalescent COVID-19.

The V gene is TRBV7-9, the J gene TRBJ2-7; D ambiguous. Between the trimmed V and J ends, which lost 0 bases and 2 bases, there was a span of 11 bases. CDR1 SEHNR and CDR2 FQNEAQ come from the germline V gene (reference sequence). This CDR3 has 15 amino acids. In DNA form, the CDR3 reads TGTGCCAGCAGCTTAGCGGCAGGCATTACCTACGAGCAGTACTTC. This sequence encodes CASSLAAGITYEQYF.

The rearrangement uses TRBV6-1 and TRBJ2-1; D is possibly TRBD2 (5 bases). CDR1 and CDR2 from the germline V gene are MNHNS and SASEGT. Trimming took 8 bases from V and 7 from J, leaving 12 bases between them. This CDR3 spans 12 amino acids. CDR3 sequence: CASLGVGNEQFF. CDR3 sequence (DNA): TGTGCCAGCCTCGGGGTGGGGAATGAGCAGTTCTTC.

The gene calls are TRBV6-6 and TRBJ1-1, with no clear D. This CDR3 region has 12 residues. V was clipped by 9 bases and J by 4 bases, with 12 bases between them. CDR1 MNHNY and CDR2 SVGAGI come from the germline V gene (reference sequence). CDR3 residues: CASRGGSTEAFF. CDR3 coding DNA: TGTGCCAGTAGAGGCGGATCCACTGAAGCTTTCTTT.

The V call is TRBV19, the J call TRBJ1-5, with D possibly matching TRBD1 (6 bases). The CDR3 contains 16 residues. V was trimmed by 7 bases and J by 3 bases, leaving 19 bases between them. CDR1 is LNHDA and CDR2 is SQIVND in the germline V gene (reference sequence). The CDR3 protein is CASKGLSGQLNQPQHF. CDR3 nucleotide sequence: TGTGCCAGTAAAGGCCTCTCTGGACAGCTCAATCAGCCCCAGCATTTT.

The V call is TRBV25-1, the J call TRBJ2-3; maybe TRBD2 (6 bases). Germline CDR1 and CDR2: MGHDK and SYGVNS. V lost 3 bases and J lost 2, with 12 bases in between. CDR3 size: 15 residues. This CDR3 reads CASSEWRGPTDTQYF. In DNA form, the CDR3 reads TGTGCCAGCAGTGAGTGGCGGGGTCCCACAGATACGCAGTATTTT.

The gene calls are TRBV7-9 and TRBJ1-4; 7 bases match TRBD1. Germline V CDR1 and CDR2: SEHNR, FQNEAQ (reference sequence). The V segment lost 5 bases and the J segment 5 bases; nucleotides outside the gene matches: 5. The CDR3 consists of 14 residues. CDR3: CASSQGQENEKLFF. For the CDR3, the DNA is TGTGCCAGCAGCCAAGGACAGGAAAATGAAAAACTGTTTTTT.

The J gene is TRBJ1-1, the V gene TRBV4-2, with D perhaps matching TRBD1 (5 bases). The V end was cut by 1 base, the J end by 1 base, with 7 bases between. The germline V gene encodes CDR1 LGHNA and CDR2 YNFKEQ. The CDR3 runs 14 residues. The CDR3 spells CASSQVQGNTEAFF. The CDR3 nucleotides read TGTGCCAGCAGCCAAGTCCAGGGGAACACTGAAGCTTTCTTT.

In this sample, this clone turned up once. The chain has TRBV10-2 and TRBJ2-4; D may be TRBD2 (5 bases). The CDR3 is 14 residues long. Per the germline V gene, CDR1 is WSHSY and CDR2 is SAAADI. Trimming stripped 3 bases from V and 1 base from J, with 7 bases between. The CDR3 nucleotides read TGCGCCAGCAGTGATTGGGAGGCCAAAAACATTCAGTACTTC. Protein sequence: CASSDWEAKNIQYF.

The chain is built from TRBV19 and TRBJ2-1, with a weak D call TRBD2 (5 bases). Germline CDR1 is LNHDA and CDR2 is SQIVND (reference sequence). Deletions cut 7 bases from V and 12 bases from J, with 13 bases between. The CDR3 loop spans 11 amino acids. Here the CDR3 reads CASKTDGLQFF. CDR3 nucleotide sequence: TGTGCCAGTAAAACCGACGGACTGCAGTTCTTC.

This clone is a singleton in its sample. The sample holds other DNA sequences that translate to the same CDR3. The chain recombines TRBV7-2 with TRBJ2-1; 10 bases are shared with TRBD2. Unmatched junction bases numbered 9, after V lost 1 base and J lost 6 bases. The CDR3 contains 17 residues. CDR1 SGHTA and CDR2 FQGNSA come from the germline V gene. The CDR3 region is CASSLGGLAGVGNEQFF. In DNA form, the CDR3 reads TGTGCCAGCAGCTTAGGAGGGCTAGCGGGGGTTGGCAATGAGCAGTTCTTC. Combining the CDR3 with reference TRBV7-2 and TRBJ2-1 gives the whole variable domain GAGVSQSPSNKVTEKGKDVELRCDPISGHTALYWYRQSLGQGLEFLIYFQGNSAPDKSGLPSDRFSAERTGGSVSTLTIQRTQQEDSAVYLCASSLGGLAGVGNEQFFGPGTRLTVL.

V is TRBV6-5 and J is TRBJ1-2, with TRBD1 matching 8 bases. Germline V gives CDR1 MNHEY, CDR2 SVGAGI. V lost 2 bases to trimming and J lost 7 bases; unmatched junction nucleotides: 9. This CDR3 region has 15 residues. CDR3 region: CASSYLDREWSGYTF. CDR3 nucleotides: TGTGCCAGCAGTTACCTGGACAGGGAATGGTCTGGCTACACCTTC.

The gene calls are TRBV7-2 and TRBJ2-3; 8 nucleotides match TRBD2. The CDR3 is 15 residues long. CDR1 and CDR2 (germline): SGHTA, FQGNSA. Germline trimming cut 2 bases from V and 7 bases from J; bases unmatched to any gene: 8. The chain's CDR3 is CASSLIGRELNTQYF. The CDR3 nucleotides are TGTGCCAGCAGCTTAATCGGGAGGGAGTTGAATACGCAGTATTTT.

The gene calls are TRBV24-1 and TRBJ1-5; TRBD1 matches at 7 bases. The junction had 9 bases not matched to a gene; V was cut back by 2 bases and J by 0 bases. The CDR3 consists of 18 residues. Germline CDR1 and CDR2: KGHDR and SFDVKD. The CDR3 DNA is TGTGCCACCAGTGATTCGGGGCAGGGGGAACATAGCAATCAGCCCCAGCATTTT. This codes for CATSDSGQGEHSNQPQHF.

The gene calls are TRBV11-3 and TRBJ2-2, with TRBD2 as a possible D gene (5 bases). V lost 6 bases to trimming and J lost 1 base, with 15 bases between them. Germline V gives CDR1 SGHNT, CDR2 YENEEA. The CDR3 covers 16 residues. In DNA, the CDR3 is TGTGCCAGCAGATCTAAATCGGCGGGGAACACCGGGGAGCTGTTTTTT. It yields the protein CASRSKSAGNTGELFF.

V and J are TRBV5-6 and TRBJ2-1; D is unclear. The CDR3 totals 12 residues. Trimming took off 4 bases at V and 6 bases at J, with 8 bases between the two ends. CDR1 and CDR2 (germline): SGHDT, YYEEEE. The DNA for the CDR3 is TGTGCCAGCAGCCCGATTAGCAATGAGCAGTTCTTC. It is translated as CASSPISNEQFF.